One sample yielded the 28 T cell receptor beta chains listed below, sequenced in a study of T cells in Graves' hyperthyroidism and ophthalmopathy. RNA transcripts provided the source from which TCR beta CDR3 regions were amplified. Primed by the HTBI set, a first-round RT-PCR was run on the TCR CDR3. TCRdb itself ran the multiplex PCR reads through MiXCR, one entry per CDR3 protein. This repertoire shows about 420,000 distinct CDR3 sequences, roughly 15% found once; its top ten account for around 5.3%. Source material: blood. The receptors originated from a woman aged 18 to 35 with Graves' hyperthyroidism.

This clonotype was observed a handful of times. A much bigger clone sits one base away, suggesting this may be a read error. The chain uses TRBV27 and TRBJ2-3; 14 bases fit TRBD2. The germline V gene encodes CDR1 MNHEY and CDR2 SMNVEV (reference sequence). Trimming at V came to 5 bases and at J to 11 bases, leaving 9 bases not matched to a gene. This CDR3 is 15 amino acids long. For the CDR3, the DNA is TGTGCCAGCAGTAGAGGGACTAGCGGGAGTTATATGCAGTATTTT. Translated: CASSRGTSGSYMQYF.

This clonotype was counted many times. The CDR3 nucleotides are TGTGCCAGCAGTTTATCCGGGACTTACTCCTACAATGAGCAGTTCTTC. Its protein is CASSLSGTYSYNEQFF. The chain employs TRBV27 and TRBJ2-1; tentatively, D is TRBD2 (6 bases). V lost 0 bases and J 0 bases, leaving 9 bases between the germline ends. In germline, CDR1 is MNHEY, CDR2 SMNVEV (reference sequence). There are 16 residues in the CDR3.

The sample holds many counts of this clonotype. The rearrangement joins TRBV7-9 to TRBJ1-1, with 7 bases identical to TRBD1. This CDR3 has 13 residues. V was clipped by 8 bases and J by 3 bases; unmatched bases: 6. Germline V CDR1 and CDR2: SEHNR, FQNEAQ (reference sequence). The chain's CDR3 is CASRDRADTEAFF. CDR3 nucleotide sequence: TGTGCCAGCCGTGACAGGGCGGACACTGAAGCTTTCTTT. Variable domain in full (rest from reference TRBV7-9 and TRBJ1-1): DTGVSQNPRHKITKRGQNVTFRCDPISEHNRLYWYRQTLGQGPEFLTYFQNEAQLEKSRLLSDRFSAERPKGSFSTLEIQRTEQGDSAMYLCASRDRADTEAFFGQGTRLTVV.

This clonotype was seen a handful of times. One junction end does not reproduce the germline sequence, and a read error may be involved. J is TRBJ2-7 and V is TRBV25-1; D is unresolved. Germline CDR1 reads MGHDK; CDR2 reads SYGVNS. This CDR3 region has 11 residues. The CDR3 sequence is CVSSYGGEQYF. CDR3 DNA: TGTGTCAGCAGTTATGGCGGCGAGCAGTACTTC.

This clonotype was seen at least ten times. The chain links TRBV15 to TRBJ1-5; a possible D gene is TRBD1 (5 bases). The length of the CDR3 is 17 residues. Between the trimmed V and J ends, which lost 0 bases and 2 bases, there was a span of 14 bases. Germline V gene lookup returns CDR1 LNHNV and CDR2 YYDKDF (reference sequence). As DNA, the CDR3 is TGTGCCACCAGCAGAGATCGGGACGGCGGAGGCAATCAGCCCCAGCATTTT. This gives the protein CATSRDRDGGGNQPQHF.

This clonotype occurred many times. The rearrangement uses TRBV7-9 and TRBJ2-2; no definite D call. Per the germline V gene, CDR1 is SEHNR and CDR2 is FQNEAQ (reference sequence). CDR3 length: 17 residues. With 4 bases removed from V and 0 bases from J, the gap between germline ends came to 15 bases. CDR3 in amino acids: CASSSSLSLANTGELFF. In nucleotides, the CDR3 is TGTGCCAGCAGCTCTTCCCTCTCCCTAGCGAACACCGGGGAGCTGTTTTTT.

This clonotype was seen at least ten times. The chain is built from TRBV11-2 and TRBJ2-1, with 11 bases identical to TRBD2. With V trimmed by 5 bases and J by 7 bases, 10 bases remained unmatched. CDR1 is SGHAT, CDR2 FQNNGV, per germline. The CDR3 extends over 16 amino acids. CDR3 amino acids: CASSPRLAGGGNEQFF. CDR3 sequence (DNA): TGTGCCAGCAGCCCCCGCCTAGCGGGAGGAGGGAATGAGCAGTTCTTC.

The chain joins TRBV6-1 to TRBJ2-7; 7 bases agree with TRBD1. This CDR3 comprises 14 residues. V shed 6 bases and J 2 bases; nucleotides not matched to a gene: 7. Germline assignment: CDR1 MNHNS and CDR2 SASEGT. CDR3 sequence: CASSNQQGTYEQYF. In DNA form, the CDR3 reads TGTGCCAGCAGCAACCAACAGGGGACCTACGAGCAGTACTTC.

There are a few counts of this clonotype. The chain employs TRBV6-1 and TRBJ2-5; D call uncertain. The CDR3 is 10 residues long. Per the germline V gene, CDR1 is MNHNS and CDR2 is SASEGT. V was trimmed by 7 bases and J by 13 bases, leaving 13 bases between them. CDR3 DNA sequence: TGTGCCAGCATGGGAATTATTGGGTACTTC. This sequence encodes CASMGIIGYF.

In its sample, this clonotype was seen a few times. J is TRBJ2-2 and V is TRBV6-1; 9 bases are shared with TRBD1. The CDR3 consists of 15 residues. Trimming cost V 5 bases and J 4 bases; bases outside gene matches: 5. The germline CDR1 and CDR2 sequences are MNHNS and SASEGT. DNA of the CDR3: TGTGCCAGCAGTCCACAGGGGGCGGTCACCGGGGAGCTGTTTTTT. Amino acids: CASSPQGAVTGELFF.

This clonotype was counted ten times or more. This chain joins TRBV28 and TRBJ1-4, with D possibly being TRBD1 (5 bases). V was shortened by 7 bases and J by 0 bases, with 18 bases between the two germline ends. Germline V gives CDR1 MDHEN, CDR2 SYDVKM. The CDR3 extends over 17 amino acids. The CDR3 DNA reads TGTGCCAGCATTCCGAGAGGGGTTCGAGCAACTAATGAAAAACTGTTTTTT. Its protein product is CASIPRGVRATNEKLFF.

This clonotype has a count of ten or more. The chain has TRBV28 and TRBJ2-7; 14 bases line up with TRBD2. Per the germline V gene, CDR1 is MDHEN and CDR2 is SYDVKM. CDR3 size: 17 residues. V dropped 3 bases and J dropped 1; count of bases not matched to a gene: 5. The CDR3 sequence: CASSLDWTSGRSYEQYF. The CDR3 bases are TGTGCCAGCAGTTTGGATTGGACTAGCGGGAGGTCCTACGAGCAGTACTTC.

This clonotype was seen at least ten times. One junction end disagrees with the germline gene, perhaps due to a read error. The V call is TRBV14, the J call TRBJ2-3, with D uncertain. The CDR3 totals 16 residues. Germline V gives CDR1 SGHDN, CDR2 FVKESK. The CDR3 DNA reads as TGTGCCAGCAGCCAAGGAGTCCCCTCACTATTGGATATGCAGTATTTT. Residues: CASSQGVPSLLDMQYF.

This clonotype was detected ten times or more. The rearrangement uses TRBV20-1 and TRBJ1-1, with D possibly matching TRBD1 (6 bases). Trimming pared 0 bases from V and 5 bases from J, leaving 13 bases between. CDR1 is DFQATT and CDR2 is SNEGSKA in the germline V gene (reference sequence). The CDR3 totals 14 residues. CDR3 sequence reads: CSARDPTGGTEAFF. As DNA, the CDR3 is TGCAGTGCTAGAGATCCGACAGGAGGGACTGAAGCTTTCTTT.

A remark on this clonotype: One end of the junction fails to match germline, which may point to a read error. The chain employs TRBV4-1 and TRBJ2-5; 12 positions match TRBD1. The germline V gene has CDR1 MGHRA and CDR2 YSYEKL. The length of the CDR3 is 16 residues. The CDR3 reads CASSQVPGQGAKPAHF. DNA for the CDR3: TGCGCCAGCAGCCAAGTCCCGGGACAGGGGGCGAAACCTGCGCACTTC.

The chain employs TRBV10-3 and TRBJ2-3, with D unresolved. The CDR3 runs 12 residues. V was clipped by 3 bases and J by 6 bases, with 7 bases between them. The germline gives CDR1 ENHRY, CDR2 SYGVKD. The CDR3 spells CAISDAEDTQYF. For the CDR3, the DNA is TGTGCCATCAGTGATGCAGAGGATACGCAGTATTTT.

V gene TRBV13 combines with J gene TRBJ2-7, with 8 positions matching TRBD1. V lost 5 bases and J lost 4; bases outside the gene matches: 10. Germline CDR1 and CDR2: PRHDT and FYEKMQ (reference sequence). The CDR3 runs to 15 residues. The CDR3 DNA is TGTGCCAGCAGCAAAACCGGGACAGGTATTTACGAGCAGTACTTC. Translated: CASSKTGTGIYEQYF.

This clonotype has at least ten counts. The chain links TRBV11-2 to TRBJ2-7, with a weak D call TRBD1 (6 bases). Trimming stripped 1 base from V and 2 bases from J, with 9 bases between. The CDR3 runs 14 residues. Germline V gives CDR1 SGHAT, CDR2 FQNNGV. CDR3: CASSLGQAAYEQYF. The CDR3 bases are TGTGCCAGCAGCTTAGGACAGGCAGCCTACGAGCAGTACTTC.

Ten or more counts support this clonotype. V usage is TRBV11-3 and J usage is TRBJ1-1; D is undetermined. The CDR3 is 15 amino acids. CDR1 and CDR2 from the germline V gene are SGHNT and YENEEA. V shed 0 bases and J shed 1 base, with 9 bases lying between them. The CDR3 is CASSLDSRENTEAFF. The CDR3, as DNA: TGTGCCAGCAGCTTAGATTCGAGGGAGAACACTGAAGCTTTCTTT. The variable domain in full, with the rest retrieved from reference TRBV11-3 and TRBJ1-1, is EAGVVQSPRYKIIEKKQPVAFWCNPISGHNTLYWYLQNLGQGPELLIRYENEEAVDDSQLPKDRFSAERLKGVDSTLKIQPAELGDSAVYLCASSLDSRENTEAFFGQGTRLTVV.

This clonotype appeared many times. The V call is TRBV13, the J call TRBJ2-3, with D possibly TRBD2 on 6 matching bases. CDR1 PRHDT and CDR2 FYEKMQ come from the germline V gene (reference sequence). This CDR3 contains 13 residues. Trimming pared 7 bases from V and 5 bases from J, leaving 13 bases between. CDR3 sequence (DNA): TGTGCCAGCACCGGAGGGCCCGGAGATACGCAGTATTTT. Encoded protein: CASTGGPGDTQYF.

Concerning this clonotype itself: Since a much larger clone is just one base distant, this may be a read error. V is TRBV6-1 and J is TRBJ2-7; D is unresolved. Looked up from germline, CDR1 is MNHNS and CDR2 is SASEGT. The CDR3 is 10 residues long. Trimming removed 5 bases at V and 8 bases at J, with 7 bases between. CDR3 in amino acids: CASSKYKQYF. The CDR3 DNA reads TGTGCCAGCAGTAAATACAAGCAGTACTTC.

The sample holds many counts of this clonotype. The rearrangement uses TRBV20-1 and TRBJ1-1; the match to TRBD1 covers 9 bases. Per germline, CDR1 DFQATT and CDR2 SNEGSKA (reference sequence). CDR3 length: 13 residues. V was clipped by 6 bases and J by 3 bases; unmatched bases: 5. CDR3 in amino acids: CSARDRADTEAFF. The CDR3, as DNA: TGCAGTGCCCGGGACAGGGCCGACACTGAAGCTTTCTTT.

This clonotype was counted between two and nine times. J is TRBJ2-7 and V is TRBV6-1, with D perhaps TRBD1 (6 bases). V was pared by 6 bases and J by 0 bases, with 15 bases between. The V gene's germline CDR1 is MNHNS and CDR2 SASEGT. This CDR3 region has 15 residues. The DNA for the CDR3 is TGTGCCAGCAGGCCGGACAGTTACTTCTCCTACGAGCAGTACTTC. Translation gives CASRPDSYFSYEQYF.

In regard to this clonotype: Given the absence of the conserved phenylalanine or tryptophan at the CDR3 end, a read error is likely. The V call is TRBV5-1, the J call TRBJ2-7; TRBD2 matches at 16 bases. V dropped 3 bases and J dropped 5; count of bases not matched to a gene: 8. CDR3 length: 17 amino acids. Germline V CDR1 and CDR2: SGHRS, YFSETQ. The CDR3 loop reads CASSSGLAGGLLDEQYL. CDR3 nucleotides: TGCGCCAGCAGCTCGGGACTAGCGGGAGGGCTCTTGGACGAGCAGTACCTC.

This clonotype has at least ten counts. The chain employs TRBV28 and TRBJ2-7; 7 bases map to TRBD2. CDR1 is MDHEN and CDR2 is SYDVKM in the germline V gene. The junction had 13 bases not matched to a gene; V was cut back by 4 bases and J by 4 bases. CDR3 size: 16 residues. The CDR3 loop reads CASSSLKAGLAYEQYF. The CDR3 region has the DNA TGTGCCAGCAGTTCGCTCAAAGCGGGGTTAGCGTACGAGCAGTACTTC.

The J gene is TRBJ2-3, the V gene TRBV7-8, with TRBD2 as a possible D gene (6 bases). The CDR3 has 17 amino acids. Trimming removed 1 base at V and 5 bases at J, with 19 bases between. Germline values: CDR1 SGHVS, CDR2 FQNEAQ. The CDR3 DNA follows: TGTGCCAGCAGCTTAGTCCCCCTCTCCGGGAGCGAAGATACGCAGTATTTT. As protein: CASSLVPLSGSEDTQYF. Full variable domain (missing parts from reference TRBV7-8 and TRBJ2-3): GAGVSQSPRYKVAKRGQDVALRCDPISGHVSLFWYQQALGQGPEFLTYFQNEAQLDKSGLPSDRFFAERPEGSVSTLKIQRTQQEDSAVYLCASSLVPLSGSEDTQYFGPGTRLTVL.

The chain is built from TRBV29-1 and TRBJ1-2; D unclear. Per the germline V gene, CDR1 is SQVTM and CDR2 is ANQGSEA. Trimming shortened V by 5 bases and J by 1 base, and 11 bases separated the two germline ends. This CDR3 has 13 amino acids. The CDR3 sequence: CSVSYGNNYGYTF. As DNA, the CDR3 is TGCAGCGTTTCTTACGGGAATAACTATGGCTACACCTTC.

The chain joins TRBV20-1 to TRBJ2-3, with 8 bases aligning to TRBD2. This CDR3 spans 14 amino acids. Germline lookup yields CDR1 DFQATT and CDR2 SNEGSKA (reference sequence). The J segment lost 0 bases and the V segment lost 4 bases, leaving 3 bases of the junction unmatched. As DNA, the CDR3 is TGCAGTGCTATAAGCGGGAGTAGCACAGATACGCAGTATTTT. Amino acids: CSAISGSSTDTQYF.